This T cell receptor (beta chain) is from a study of blood T cell repertoires in COVID-19. The overall study: PBMCs, B-cell-depleted T cells, or T cells provided the cDNA or gDNA that made up the material.

V was pared by 3 bases and J by 3 bases, with 8 bases of the junction left unmatched. The CDR3 covers 15 residues. CDR1 and CDR2 from the germline V gene are SGHRS and YFSETQ. Using immunoSEQ multiplex PCR, the repertoire was profiled, and TCRdb retains in-frame clones only, with some absent. The sample holds 95,000 to 100,000 clones, about 84% seen once. The chain employs TRBV5-1 and TRBJ2-5; 7 bases agree with TRBD1. The sample consisted of peripheral blood. This clonotype was sampled from a woman over 75 with acute or convalescent COVID-19. The CDR3 bases are TGCGCCAGCAGCTCACCCGGGACAGCCAAAGAGACCCAGTACTTC. It is translated as CASSSPGTAKETQYF.